The TCR beta chain described here comes from a study of blood T cell repertoires in COVID-19. Across the whole study: PBMCs, B-cell-depleted T cells, or T cells were the source of the cDNA or gDNA that made up the material.

The CDR3 is 14 amino acids. CDR1 is ENHRY and CDR2 is SYGVKD in the germline V gene. Deletions cut 7 bases from V and 3 bases from J, with 13 bases between. As handled by the study authors: Reference gene primer amplification gave estimated nucleated cell counts. Only in-frame clones appear in the TCRdb table, and some are missing; sequencing was by immunoSEQ multiplex PCR. V, J and clone size derive from that table, while D and trimming were established from the DNA sequence. The sample includes about 94,000 clones, 87% of them seen just once. The rearrangement links TRBV10-3 to TRBJ1-3; TRBD1 might be the D (6 bases). This sequence was found in a woman of 80 years or more with acute or convalescent COVID-19. The specimen was peripheral blood. This CDR3 reads CAITKQGYGNTIYF. In DNA, the CDR3 is TGTGCCATCACTAAGCAGGGGTATGGAAACACCATATATTTT.